The clone carrying this T cell receptor (beta chain) showed up just a few times. This record comes from a study of blood T cell repertoires in COVID-19. Method: immunoSEQ multiplex PCR; TCRdb's copy keeps in-frame clones and lacks some. This table has hundreds of thousands of clones, roughly 85% appearing once. Participant-reported clinical history was the basis for cohort assignment. The V gene lost 3 bases and the J gene lost 7 bases, with 13 bases spanning the gap. Germline V lookup: CDR1 SGHRS, CDR2 YFSETQ. The CDR3 is 14 residues long. The source material was PBMCs or T cells enriched from blood (not recorded which). This rearrangement joins TRBV5-1 to TRBJ1-4, with D possibly being TRBD1 (6 bases). The TCR was taken from a woman younger than 30 with acute COVID-19. The CDR3 spells CASSSVTGSEKLFF. The CDR3 DNA sequence: TGCGCCAGCAGCTCTGTTACAGGGAGTGAAAAACTGTTTTTT.